The clone carrying this T cell receptor (beta chain) was seen ten or more times. This specimen belongs to a study of T cells in Graves' hyperthyroidism and ophthalmopathy. There were TCR beta CDR3 regions amplified from RNA transcripts. HTBI primers were used for first-round RT-PCR of the TCR CDR3. TCRdb redid the calling of the multiplex PCR reads with MiXCR, one entry per CDR3 protein. The sample yields 300,000 to 350,000 distinct CDR3 sequences, roughly 17% seen once. Trimming at V came to 5 bases and at J to 4 bases, leaving 6 bases not matched to a gene. The CDR3 is 14 amino acids. Germline V gene sequence: CDR1 KGHSH, CDR2 LQKENI. The study enrolled patients aged 18 to 65 with newly diagnosed hyperthyroidism of under 2 months' duration.

The sequenced sample was blood. This TCR was recovered from a man aged 25 to 40 with Graves' hyperthyroidism. J is TRBJ1-1 and V is TRBV18, with 8 bases identical to TRBD1. The CDR3 reads CASSSAQGGTEAFF. CDR3 nucleotide sequence: TGTGCCAGCTCATCAGCACAGGGGGGCACTGAAGCTTTCTTT.